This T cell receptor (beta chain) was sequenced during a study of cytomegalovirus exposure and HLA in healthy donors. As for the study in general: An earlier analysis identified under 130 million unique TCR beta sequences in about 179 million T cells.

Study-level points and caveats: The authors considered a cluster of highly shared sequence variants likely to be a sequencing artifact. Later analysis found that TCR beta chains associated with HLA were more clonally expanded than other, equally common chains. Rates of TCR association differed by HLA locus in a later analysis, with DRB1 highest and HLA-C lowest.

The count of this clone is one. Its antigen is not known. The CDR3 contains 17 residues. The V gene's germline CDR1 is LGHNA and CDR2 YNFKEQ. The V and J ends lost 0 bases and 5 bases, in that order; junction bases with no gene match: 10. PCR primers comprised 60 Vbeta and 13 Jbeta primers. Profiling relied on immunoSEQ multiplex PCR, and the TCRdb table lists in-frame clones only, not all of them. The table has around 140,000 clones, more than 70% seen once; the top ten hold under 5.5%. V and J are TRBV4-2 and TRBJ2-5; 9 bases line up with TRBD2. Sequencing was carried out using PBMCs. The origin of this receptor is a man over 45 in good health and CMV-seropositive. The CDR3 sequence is CASSQEGSGSMGETQYF. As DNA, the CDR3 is TGTGCCAGCAGCCAAGAGGGTAGCGGGAGTATGGGGGAGACCCAGTACTTC.